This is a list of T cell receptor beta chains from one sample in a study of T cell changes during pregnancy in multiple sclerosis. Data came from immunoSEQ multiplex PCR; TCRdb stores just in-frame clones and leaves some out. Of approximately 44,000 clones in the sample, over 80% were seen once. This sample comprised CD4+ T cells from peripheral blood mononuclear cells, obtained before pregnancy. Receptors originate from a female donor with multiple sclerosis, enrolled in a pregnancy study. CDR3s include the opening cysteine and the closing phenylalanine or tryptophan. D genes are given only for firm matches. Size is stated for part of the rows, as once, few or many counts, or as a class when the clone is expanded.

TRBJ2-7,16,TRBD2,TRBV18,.,CASSPLPSGGAYEQYF,TGTGCCAGCTCACCATTGCCTAGCGGGGGGGCCTACGAGCAGTACTTC
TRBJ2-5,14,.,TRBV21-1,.,CASSLLTSKETQYF,TGTGCCAGCAGCCTTTTGACTAGTAAAGAGACCCAGTACTTC
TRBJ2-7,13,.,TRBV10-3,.,CAISEGRGYEQYF,TGTGCCATCAGTGAGGGAAGAGGCTACGAGCAGTACTTC
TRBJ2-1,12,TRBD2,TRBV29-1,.,CSVPSGGAGQFF,TGCAGCGTTCCCAGCGGGGGGGCCGGGCAGTTCTTC
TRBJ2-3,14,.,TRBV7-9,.,CASSLGGPADTQYF,TGTGCCAGCAGCTTAGGAGGGCCCGCAGATACGCAGTATTTT
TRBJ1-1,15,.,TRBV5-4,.,CASSFRRTLNTEAFF,TGTGCCAGCAGCTTTAGGCGGACTCTGAACACTGAAGCTTTCTTT
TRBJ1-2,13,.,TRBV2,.,CASPGIANYGYTF,TGTGCCTCCCCAGGGATAGCTAACTATGGCTACACCTTC
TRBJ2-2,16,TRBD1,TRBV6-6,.,CASSNGQGKVAGELFF,TGTGCCAGCAGTAACGGACAGGGGAAGGTCGCCGGGGAGCTGTTTTTT
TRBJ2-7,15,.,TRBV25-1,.,CASSESGVSSYEQYF,TGTGCCAGCAGTGAATCGGGGGTCTCCTCCTACGAGCAGTACTTC
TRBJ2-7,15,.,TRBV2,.,CASTGGPPNSYEQYF,TGTGCCAGCACCGGGGGGCCTCCTAACTCCTACGAGCAGTACTTC
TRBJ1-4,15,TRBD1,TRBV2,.,CASTSGTGLDEKLFF,TGTGCCAGCACCTCCGGGACAGGGCTTGATGAAAAACTGTTTTTT
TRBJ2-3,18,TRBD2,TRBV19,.,CASSIHVGLAGRGDTQYF,TGTGCCAGTAGTATTCACGTGGGACTAGCGGGGCGCGGAGATACGCAGTATTTT
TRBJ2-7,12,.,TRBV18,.,CASSPEEYEQYF,TGTGCCAGCTCACCAGAGGAGTACGAGCAGTACTTC
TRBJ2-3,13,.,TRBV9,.,CASSVASLDTQYF,TGTGCCAGCAGCGTAGCTTCTTTAGATACGCAGTATTTT
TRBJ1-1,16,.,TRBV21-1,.,CASSNILLWGDTEAFF,TGTGCCAGCAGCAATATTCTTTTGTGGGGGGACACTGAAGCTTTCTTT
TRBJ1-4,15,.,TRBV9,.,CASSSGSATNEKLFF,TGTGCCAGCAGCAGCGGCTCTGCAACTAATGAAAAACTGTTTTTT
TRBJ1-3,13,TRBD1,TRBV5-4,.,CASSDRDGNTIYF,TGTGCCAGCTCAGACAGGGACGGAAACACCATATATTTT
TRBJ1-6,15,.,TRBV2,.,CASSEVGQKNSPLHF,TGTGCCAGCAGTGAGGTGGGGCAGAAAAATTCACCCCTCCACTTT
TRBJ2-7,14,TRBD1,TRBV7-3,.,CASSSSGTGDEQYF,TGTGCCAGCAGCTCCTCCGGGACAGGAGACGAGCAGTACTTC
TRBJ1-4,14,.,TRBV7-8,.,CASTDGEVWRKLFF,TGTGCCAGCACCGATGGGGAGGTTTGGCGAAAACTGTTTTTT
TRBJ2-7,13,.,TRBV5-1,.,CASRLAPSYEQYF,TGCGCCAGTAGACTCGCGCCCAGCTACGAGCAGTACTTC
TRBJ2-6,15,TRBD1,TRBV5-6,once,CASREQGAGANVLTF,TGTGCCAGCAGGGAACAGGGGGCTGGGGCCAACGTCCTGACTTTC
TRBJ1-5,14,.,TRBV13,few,CASSWGLGNQPQHF,TGTGCCAGCAGCTGGGGGCTGGGCAATCAGCCCCAGCATTTT
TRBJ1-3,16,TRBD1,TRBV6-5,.,CASSYPPGTGVNTIYF,TGTGCCAGCAGTTACCCCCCCGGGACAGGGGTAAACACCATATATTTT